This TCR beta chain was found in a study of blood T cell repertoires in COVID-19. Using immunoSEQ multiplex PCR, the repertoire was profiled, and TCRdb retains in-frame clones only, with some absent. The sample consists of 250,000 to 300,000 clones, 70% to 90% of them appearing once. The TCR was taken from a woman aged 30 to 39 who had recovered from COVID-19. Sequenced sample: PBMCs or T cells enriched from blood (not recorded which).

DNA for the CDR3: TGCGCCAGCAGCCAAGATCTCCTAACTGAGCAGTTCTTC. Protein product: CASSQDLLTEQFF. The rearrangement links TRBV4-3 to TRBJ2-1; D gene uncertain. The CDR3 is 13 residues long. The germline V and J ends were trimmed by 0 bases and 9 bases, with 9 bases remaining between them. Germline V gives CDR1 LGHNA, CDR2 YSLEER.